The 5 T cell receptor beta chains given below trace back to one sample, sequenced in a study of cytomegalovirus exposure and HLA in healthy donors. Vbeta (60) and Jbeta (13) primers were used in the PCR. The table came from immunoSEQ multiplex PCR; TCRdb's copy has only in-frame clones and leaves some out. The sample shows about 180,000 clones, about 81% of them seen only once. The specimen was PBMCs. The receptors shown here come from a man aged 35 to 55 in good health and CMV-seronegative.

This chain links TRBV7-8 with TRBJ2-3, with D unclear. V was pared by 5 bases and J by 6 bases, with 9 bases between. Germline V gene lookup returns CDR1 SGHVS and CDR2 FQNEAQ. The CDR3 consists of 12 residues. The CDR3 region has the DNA TGTGCCAGCAGCCGCGAACGTGATACGCAGTATTTT. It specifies CASSRERDTQYF.

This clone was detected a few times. The CDR3 here is CASSPFGGRGYYNEQFF. In DNA, the CDR3 is TGTGCCAGCAGCCCATTTGGGGGGAGGGGATACTACAATGAGCAGTTCTTC. V is TRBV9 and J is TRBJ2-1; 7 positions agree with TRBD2. The trim removed 4 bases at V and 3 bases at J, leaving 13 bases unmatched. Per germline, CDR1 SGDLS and CDR2 YYNGEE. This CDR3 has 17 amino acids.

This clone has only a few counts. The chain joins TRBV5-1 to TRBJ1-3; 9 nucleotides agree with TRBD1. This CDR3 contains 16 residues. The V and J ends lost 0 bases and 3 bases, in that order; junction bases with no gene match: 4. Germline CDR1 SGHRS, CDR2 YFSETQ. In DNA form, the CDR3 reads TGCGCCAGCAGCTTGGTTGGGACAGGGATTGGAAACACCATATATTTT. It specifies CASSLVGTGIGNTIYF.

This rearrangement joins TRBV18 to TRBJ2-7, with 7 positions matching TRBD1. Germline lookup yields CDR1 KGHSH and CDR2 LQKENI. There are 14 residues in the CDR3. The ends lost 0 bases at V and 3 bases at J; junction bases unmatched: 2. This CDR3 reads CASSPPAGGYEQYF. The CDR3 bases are TGTGCCAGCTCACCACCGGCAGGGGGCTACGAGCAGTACTTC.

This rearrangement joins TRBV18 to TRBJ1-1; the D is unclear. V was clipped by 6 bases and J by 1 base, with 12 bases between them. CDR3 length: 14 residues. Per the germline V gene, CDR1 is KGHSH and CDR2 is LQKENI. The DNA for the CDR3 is TGTGCCAGCTCTCAAGGTCTAGCGAACACTGAAGCTTTCTTT. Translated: CASSQGLANTEAFF.